This entry concerns a single T cell receptor beta chain. The CDR3 totals 14 residues. The germline V gene has CDR1 MNHEY and CDR2 SMNVEV (reference sequence). The germline V and J ends were trimmed by 6 bases and 1 base, with 13 bases remaining between them. This record belongs to a study of T cells in Graves' hyperthyroidism and ophthalmopathy. Authors of the study amplified TCR beta CDR3 regions from RNA transcripts. TCR CDR3 underwent first-round RT-PCR with the HTBI primer set. A single record per CDR3 protein comes from TCRdb applying MiXCR to the multiplex PCR reads. The sample lists 530,000 or so distinct CDR3 sequences, around 22% occurring once.

The chain recombines TRBV27 with TRBJ2-7; a possible D gene is TRBD1 (6 bases). The sample comprised blood. This clonotype originated in a woman aged 25 to 45 with Graves' ophthalmopathy. The CDR3 loop reads CASRSMGQSYEQYF. The CDR3 region has the DNA TGTGCCAGCAGGAGTATGGGACAATCCTACGAGCAGTACTTC.